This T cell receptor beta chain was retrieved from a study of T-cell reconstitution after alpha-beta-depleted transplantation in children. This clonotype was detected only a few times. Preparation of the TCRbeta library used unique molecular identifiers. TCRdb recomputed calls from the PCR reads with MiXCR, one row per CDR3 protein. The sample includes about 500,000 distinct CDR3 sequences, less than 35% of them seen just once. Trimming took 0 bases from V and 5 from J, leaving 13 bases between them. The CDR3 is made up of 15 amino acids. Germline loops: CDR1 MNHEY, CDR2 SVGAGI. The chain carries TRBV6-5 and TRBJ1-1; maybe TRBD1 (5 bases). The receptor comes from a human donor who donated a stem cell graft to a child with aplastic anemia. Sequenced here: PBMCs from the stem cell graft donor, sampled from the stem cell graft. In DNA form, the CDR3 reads TGTGCCAGCAGTTACTCGATATATAGGGGAACTGAAGCTTTCTTT. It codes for CASSYSIYRGTEAFF.